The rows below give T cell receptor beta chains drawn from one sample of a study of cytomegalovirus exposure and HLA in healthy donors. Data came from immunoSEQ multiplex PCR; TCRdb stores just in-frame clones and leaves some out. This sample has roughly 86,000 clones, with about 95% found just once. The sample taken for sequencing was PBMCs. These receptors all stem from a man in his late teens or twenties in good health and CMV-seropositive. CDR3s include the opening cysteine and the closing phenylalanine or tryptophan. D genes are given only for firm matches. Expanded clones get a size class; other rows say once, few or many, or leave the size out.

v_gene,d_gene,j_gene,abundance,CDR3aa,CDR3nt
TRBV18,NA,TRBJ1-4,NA,CASSYQREGGEKLFF,TGTGCCAGCTCTTACCAACGGGAAGGGGGAGAAAAACTGTTTTTT
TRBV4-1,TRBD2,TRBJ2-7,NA,CASSARTSGSPYEQYF,TGCGCCAGCAGCGCGCGCACTAGCGGGAGTCCCTACGAGCAGTACTTC
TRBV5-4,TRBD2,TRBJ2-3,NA,CASSSGVVAGTRDTQYF,TGTGCCAGCAGCTCAGGGGTAGTAGCGGGGACTCGAGATACGCAGTATTTT
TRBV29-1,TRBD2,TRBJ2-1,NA,CSVGLAGGYNEQFF,TGCAGCGTTGGGCTAGCGGGCGGGTACAATGAGCAGTTCTTC
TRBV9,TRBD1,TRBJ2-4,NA,CASSVGQGDIQYF,TGTGCCAGCAGCGTGGGACAGGGTGACATTCAGTACTTC
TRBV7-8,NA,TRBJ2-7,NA,CASSLYSGPKDEQYF,TGTGCCAGCAGCTTGTATAGCGGCCCGAAGGACGAGCAGTACTTC
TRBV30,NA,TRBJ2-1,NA,CAWSARTEQFF,TGTGCCTGGAGTGCGCGGACAGAGCAGTTCTTC
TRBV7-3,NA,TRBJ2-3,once,CASSSSTDTQYF,TGTGCCAGCAGCTCAAGCACAGATACGCAGTATTTT
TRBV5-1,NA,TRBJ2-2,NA,CASSLGQMAGELFF,TGCGCCAGCAGCTTGGGACAGATGGCCGGGGAGCTGTTTTTT
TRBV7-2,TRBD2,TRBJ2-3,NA,CASSLGIAGGHTDTQYF,TGTGCCAGCAGCTTAGGGATAGCGGGAGGGCACACAGATACGCAGTATTTT
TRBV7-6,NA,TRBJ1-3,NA,CASSLEVVRGSGNTIYF,TGTGCCAGCAGCTTAGAAGTTGTCCGGGGGTCTGGAAACACCATATATTTT
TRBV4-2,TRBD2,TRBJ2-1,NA,CASSQEGLGVSYNEQFF,TGTGCCAGCAGCCAAGAGGGACTAGGGGTCTCCTACAATGAGCAGTTCTTC
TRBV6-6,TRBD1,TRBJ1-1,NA,CASHRTGLEAFF,TGTGCCAGCCACAGGACAGGTCTTGAAGCTTTCTTT
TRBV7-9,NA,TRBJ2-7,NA,CASSSYGQSRSEQYF,TGTGCCAGCAGCTCCTACGGACAAAGCCGGTCCGAGCAGTACTTC
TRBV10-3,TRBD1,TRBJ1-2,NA,CAISGEGAGYGYTF,TGTGCCATCAGTGGAGAGGGGGCGGGGTATGGCTACACCTTC
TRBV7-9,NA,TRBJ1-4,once,CASSFHSLDEKLFF,TGTGCCAGCAGCTTCCACAGTCTTGATGAAAAACTGTTTTTT
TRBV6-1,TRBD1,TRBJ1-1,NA,CASSEPGGVTEAFF,TGTGCCAGCAGTGAACCAGGGGGAGTCACTGAAGCTTTCTTT
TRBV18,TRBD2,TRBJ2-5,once,CASSPSGRVETQYF,TGTGCCAGCTCACCAAGCGGGAGGGTTGAGACCCAGTACTTC
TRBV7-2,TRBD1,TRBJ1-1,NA,CASSNRDRMNTEAFF,TGTGCCAGCAGCAACCGGGACAGGATGAACACTGAAGCTTTCTTT
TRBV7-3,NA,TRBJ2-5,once,CASSLLPANRQETQYF,TGTGCCAGCAGCTTACTTCCAGCGAATCGCCAAGAGACCCAGTACTTC
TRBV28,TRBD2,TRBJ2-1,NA,CASSLARLAGEDNEQFF,TGTGCCAGCAGTTTGGCTAGACTAGCGGGAGAAGACAATGAGCAGTTCTTC
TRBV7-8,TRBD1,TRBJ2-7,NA,CASSPAGGPYEQYF,TGTGCCAGCAGCCCGGCAGGGGGACCCTACGAGCAGTACTTC
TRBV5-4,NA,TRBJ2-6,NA,CASSLDTTGANVLTF,TGTGCCAGCAGCTTGGACACAACTGGGGCCAACGTCCTGACTTTC
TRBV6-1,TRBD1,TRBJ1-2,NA,CASSESGDRVGYGYTF,TGTGCCAGCAGTGAATCGGGGGACAGGGTGGGGTATGGCTACACCTTC
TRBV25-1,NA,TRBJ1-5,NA,CASSDVLNQPQHF,TGTGCCAGCAGTGATGTCCTGAATCAGCCCCAGCATTTT
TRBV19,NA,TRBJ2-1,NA,CASRPSGSSYNEQFF,TGTGCCAGTAGACCCTCGGGTAGCTCCTACAATGAGCAGTTCTTC
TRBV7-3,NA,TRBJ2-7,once,CASSSRGGYEQYF,TGTGCCAGCAGCTCCAGGGGCGGCTACGAGCAGTACTTC
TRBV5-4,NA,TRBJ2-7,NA,CASSTPGYEQYF,TGTGCCAGCAGCACCCCAGGGTACGAGCAGTACTTC
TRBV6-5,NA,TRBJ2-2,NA,CASSYHGELFF,TGTGCCAGCAGTTACCACGGGGAGCTGTTTTTT
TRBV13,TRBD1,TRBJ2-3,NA,CASSLARRQGGFSGTQYF,TGTGCCAGCAGCTTAGCCCGTCGACAGGGGGGATTCTCAGGTACGCAGTATTTT
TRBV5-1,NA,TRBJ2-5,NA,CASSLDAGGRETQYF,TGCGCCAGCAGCTTGGATGCAGGCGGGCGAGAGACCCAGTACTTC
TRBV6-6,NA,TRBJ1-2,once,CASSASGTNYGYTF,TGTGCCAGCAGCGCATCCGGGACAAACTATGGCTACACCTTC
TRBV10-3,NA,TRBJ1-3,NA,CATGGDGNTIYF,TGTGCCACTGGGGGGGACGGAAACACCATATATTTT
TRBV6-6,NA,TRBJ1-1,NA,CASRSPDLFNTEAFF,TGTGCCAGCAGGTCCCCTGACTTATTCAACACTGAAGCTTTCTTT
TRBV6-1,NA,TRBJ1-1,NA,CASSGPRIMNTEAFF,TGTGCCAGCAGTGGCCCCAGGATAATGAACACTGAAGCTTTCTTT
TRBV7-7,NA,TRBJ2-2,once,CASRLSPSSGSGKLFF,TGTGCTAGCAGACTCAGTCCGTCATCGGGGTCCGGGAAGCTGTTTTTT
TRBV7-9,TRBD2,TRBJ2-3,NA,CAGKTSGRYTDTQYF,TGTGCCGGGAAGACTAGCGGGAGATACACAGATACGCAGTATTTT
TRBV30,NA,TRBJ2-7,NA,CAWSIGVVYEQYF,TGTGCCTGGAGTATCGGGGTCGTCTACGAGCAGTACTTC